The clone carrying this T cell receptor (beta chain) came up a few times. Its antigen is unidentified. This entry is derived from a study of vaccination effects on CD4 cells after COVID-19. General study results and limits: Late post-vaccination, clones induced by infection and those induced by vaccine underwent marked clonal contraction.

Libraries were prepared by immunoSEQ multiplex PCR; TCRdb keeps only in-frame clonotypes and omits some of them. The data hold roughly 68,000 clones, with around 69% observed a single time. Germline trimming cut 7 bases from V and 4 bases from J; bases unmatched to any gene: 7. There are 13 residues in the CDR3. Germline assignment: CDR1 SQVTM and CDR2 ANQGSEA. Expansion with viral peptide pools was applied to antigen-specific CD4+ T cells by the ViraFEST assay prior to sequencing. Between days 9 and 11 of culture, CD4+ T cells were separated out. Participants each got two BNT162b2 or mRNA-1273 vaccine doses. Nucleocapsid antibodies were negative in the vaccine recipients, who had never had SARS-CoV-2 infection. The researchers cultured approximately 2.1 million PBMC per well with approximately 11 IU/ml IL-2 and approximately 9.9 ug/ml peptides.

The sequencing here drew on CD4+ T cells from PBMCs cultured with HCoV-229E spike peptides, taken after COVID-19 vaccination. This receptor was taken from a human donor who received a COVID-19 vaccine. The rearrangement uses TRBV29-1 and TRBJ1-3; 7 bases align to TRBD1. The CDR3 reads CSGRQGSGNTIYF. The CDR3 DNA is TGCAGCGGAAGACAGGGCTCAGGAAACACCATATATTTT.